Reported below is one TCR beta chain. The target antigen is unknown. The germline CDR1 and CDR2 sequences are MGHDK and SYGVNS. The V segment lost 5 bases and the J segment 6 bases; nucleotides outside the gene matches: 10. The CDR3 has 15 amino acids. The sample is drawn from a study of cytomegalovirus exposure and HLA in healthy donors. Study details: An earlier analysis found around 100 million unique TCR beta sequences from about 179 million T cells. Study-level points and caveats: According to a later analysis, donors in an Asian-associated ancestry cluster reportedly had fewer N-insertions than the roughly 640-donor mean.

Vbeta (60) and Jbeta (13) primers were used in the PCR. Repertoires were generated with immunoSEQ multiplex PCR, while TCRdb's copy carries only in-frame clones and drops some. The profile shows some 130,000 clones, roughly 80% of them singletons. The rearrangement uses TRBV25-1 and TRBJ2-7; 10 bases align to TRBD1. Source material: PBMCs. The sequence derives from a boy aged 5-17 years in good health and CMV-seronegative. CDR3 residues: CASSSFRDRGGEQYF. The CDR3 DNA is TGTGCCAGCAGTAGCTTCCGGGACAGGGGCGGCGAGCAGTACTTC.